This T cell receptor beta chain comes out of a study of CD8 T cells in Susac syndrome. Random hexamers served to reverse transcribe roughly 0.5 to 1 ug RNA. TCRdb re-called the immunoSEQ multiplex PCR reads through MiXCR, storing one row per CDR3 protein. The sample comprises some 76,000 distinct CDR3 sequences, roughly 90% of which are singletons, and approximately 0.46% rests with the top ten. J lost 4 bases, V lost 6 bases, and 8 bases had no gene match. This CDR3 spans 15 amino acids. The germline CDR1 and CDR2 sequences are MNHEY and SMNVEV (reference sequence). This sequence originates from a human donor with multiple sclerosis. The V gene is TRBV27, the J gene TRBJ2-3, with 9 bases identical to TRBD1. Sequences were obtained from CD8+ T cells from PBMCs. CDR3 DNA: TGTGCCAGCAGCGGACAGGGGATATCAGCAGATACGCAGTATTTT. Translated, it gives CASSGQGISADTQYF.